Shown below are 7 T cell receptor beta chains from a single sample sequenced in a study of T-cell memory formation after mild COVID-19. TCRdb re-called the 5' RACE reads with MiXCR, one entry per CDR3 protein. The repertoire consists of about 110,000 distinct CDR3 sequences, with around 12% occurring once and the leading ten covering 27%. Source material: PBMCs or a T cell subset sorted from them (not recorded which). These receptor sequences come from an adult woman who had mild COVID-19 (a few samples of this study predate the infection). Cell type and time point are not known.

Only a few counts were recorded for this clonotype. The V gene is TRBV7-9, the J gene TRBJ2-4; TRBD1 matches 7 bases. The CDR3 is 15 amino acids. In germline, CDR1 is SEHNR, CDR2 FQNEAQ (reference sequence). V shed 4 bases, J shed 6 bases, and the junction held 9 bases outside the gene matches. The CDR3 DNA follows: TGTGCCAGCAGCTCCGAAACAGGGGTGGGAAACATTCAGTACTTC. Protein sequence: CASSSETGVGNIQYF.

This chain links TRBV20-1 with TRBJ2-1; TRBD1 or TRBD2 may be the D gene (5 bases each). CDR1 DFQATT and CDR2 SNEGSKA come from the germline V gene (reference sequence). The CDR3 length is 15 residues. Trimming took 5 bases from V and 4 from J, leaving 18 bases between them. CDR3 sequence reads: CSAVGKGIMYNEQFF. As DNA, the CDR3 is TGCAGTGCTGTCGGGAAGGGGATTATGTACAATGAGCAGTTCTTC.

The chain combines TRBV7-6 with TRBJ2-3; 11 positions match TRBD2. This CDR3 is built from 18 residues. Germline V lookup: CDR1 SGHVS, CDR2 FNYEAQ. Trimming at V came to 7 bases and at J to 0 bases, leaving 12 bases not matched to a gene. CDR3 DNA sequence: TGTGCCAGCAAAGAGCTAGCGGGGGGTACAACTAGCACAGATACGCAGTATTTT. Its protein is CASKELAGGTTSTDTQYF.

The table lists this clonotype with a few counts. The V gene is TRBV29-1, the J gene TRBJ2-7; 10 nucleotides match TRBD2. The CDR3 runs to 13 residues. The germline gives CDR1 SQVTM, CDR2 ANQGSEA. Unmatched junction bases numbered 3, after V lost 6 bases and J lost 1 base. CDR3 residues: CSVVLAGSYEQYF. The CDR3 nucleotides are TGCAGCGTGGTACTAGCGGGATCCTACGAGCAGTACTTC.

This chain links TRBV4-1 with TRBJ2-7; the D gene is possibly TRBD2 (5 bases). The length of the CDR3 is 13 residues. Germline-derived CDR1 and CDR2 are MGHRA and YSYEKL. V dropped 4 bases and J dropped 3 bases, with 10 bases sitting between them. CDR3 in amino acids: CASSPHEGYEQYF. Written as DNA, the CDR3 is TGCGCCAGCAGCCCCCACGAGGGCTACGAGCAGTACTTC.

This clonotype was counted a few times. The CDR3 reads CATTGRHGYTF. In nucleotides, the CDR3 is TGTGCCACGACAGGGCGACATGGCTACACCTTC. The rearrangement uses TRBV12-3 or TRBV12-4 and TRBJ1-2, with 7 bases fitting TRBD1. This CDR3 spans 11 amino acids. The V and J ends lost 10 bases and 6 bases, in that order; junction bases with no gene match: 5.

This clonotype was counted many times. The chain links TRBV5-5 to TRBJ1-5; 10 bases line up with TRBD1. Germline V lookup: CDR1 SGHKS, CDR2 YYEKEE (reference sequence). This CDR3 has 15 residues. Trimming took 3 bases from V and 2 from J; bases not matched to a gene: 2. CDR3 residues: CASSWGTGGNQPQHF. The DNA of the CDR3 is TGTGCCAGCAGCTGGGGGACAGGGGGCAATCAGCCCCAGCATTTT.